Listed below are T cell receptor beta chains from one sample, sequenced in a study of shared clonotypes between healthy human individuals. Method: immunoSEQ multiplex PCR; TCRdb's copy keeps in-frame clones and lacks some. The sample lists about 490,000 clones; 70% to 85% were seen once. The sample comprised PBMCs. The receptors were gathered from a woman aged 40-49 years in good health. Some clones in this sample may be carry-over from other donors' samples. CDR3s include the opening cysteine and the closing phenylalanine or tryptophan. The order of the fields is V gene, J gene, D gene, clone size, CDR3 DNA, CDR3 protein. D genes are given only for firm matches. Rows may omit the clone size; those that give it use once, few, many or a size class.

v_gene: TRBV7-8
j_gene: TRBJ2-1
d_gene: TRBD1
abundance: -
CDR3nt: TGTGCCAGCAGCATGCGCCGGGACAGGGGGAGCGATGAGCAGTTCTTC
CDR3aa: CASSMRRDRGSDEQFF

v_gene: TRBV11-2
j_gene: TRBJ2-3
d_gene: -
abundance: -
CDR3nt: TGTGCCAGCAGCTTATCTCCGACCACAGATACGCAGTATTTT
CDR3aa: CASSLSPTTDTQYF

v_gene: TRBV7-3
j_gene: TRBJ2-1
d_gene: TRBD2
abundance: -
CDR3nt: TGTGCCAGCAGTACGCGGACTAGCGGGAGCGATGAGCAGTTCTTC
CDR3aa: CASSTRTSGSDEQFF

v_gene: TRBV7-8
j_gene: TRBJ1-4
d_gene: TRBD1
abundance: -
CDR3nt: TGTGCCAGCAGCTTATTACAGGGGGAAAAACTGTTTTTT
CDR3aa: CASSLLQGEKLFF

v_gene: TRBV10-3
j_gene: TRBJ1-1
d_gene: -
abundance: -
CDR3nt: TGTGCCATCAGTTCCTTTCGGACAGTTAACACTGAAGCTTTCTTT
CDR3aa: CAISSFRTVNTEAFF

v_gene: TRBV6-4
j_gene: TRBJ1-5
d_gene: -
abundance: few
CDR3nt: TGTGCCAGCTCTGGCCCTCCGGAGCCCCAGCATTTT
CDR3aa: CASSGPPEPQHF

v_gene: TRBV7-2
j_gene: TRBJ1-1
d_gene: -
abundance: -
CDR3nt: TGTGCCAGCAGCTCCACAGGGTTCACTGAAGCTTTCTTT
CDR3aa: CASSSTGFTEAFF

v_gene: TRBV6-6
j_gene: TRBJ2-7
d_gene: -
abundance: -
CDR3nt: TGTGCCAGCAGTTACGGGGCCTACTACGAGCAGTACTTC
CDR3aa: CASSYGAYYEQYF

v_gene: TRBV12-1
j_gene: TRBJ2-7
d_gene: -
abundance: -
CDR3nt: TGTGCCACCAACCCCGCTAGCGGGAGATGGTACGAGCAGTACTTC
CDR3aa: CATNPASGRWYEQYF

v_gene: TRBV10-3
j_gene: TRBJ1-6
d_gene: -
abundance: -
CDR3nt: TGTGCCATCAGTGCCTTGGGAGTAGACGCCTATAATTCACCCCTCCACTTT
CDR3aa: CAISALGVDAYNSPLHF

v_gene: TRBV27
j_gene: TRBJ2-1
d_gene: TRBD1
abundance: -
CDR3nt: TGTGCCAGCAGTTTATTTTCGGGACAGGGAGGAAATGAGCAGTTCTTC
CDR3aa: CASSLFSGQGGNEQFF

v_gene: TRBV11-1
j_gene: TRBJ1-1
d_gene: -
abundance: -
CDR3nt: TGTGCCAGCAGCTCACCGGGGGCGGGGGAGACTGAAGCTTTCTTT
CDR3aa: CASSSPGAGETEAFF

v_gene: TRBV19
j_gene: TRBJ2-1
d_gene: TRBD2
abundance: -
CDR3nt: TGTGCCAGTAGTATAGATGCCGGGAGGGACGATGAGCAGTTCTTC
CDR3aa: CASSIDAGRDDEQFF

v_gene: TRBV7-9
j_gene: TRBJ1-1
d_gene: TRBD1
abundance: -
CDR3nt: TGTGCCAGCAGCTTAGGACAGGGGGTTTACACTGAAGCTTTCTTT
CDR3aa: CASSLGQGVYTEAFF

v_gene: TRBV10-3
j_gene: TRBJ2-7
d_gene: -
abundance: -
CDR3nt: TGTGCCATCAGGGAAGGACACTCCTACGAGCAGTACTTC
CDR3aa: CAIREGHSYEQYF

v_gene: TRBV18
j_gene: TRBJ2-1
d_gene: -
abundance: -
CDR3nt: TGTGCCAGCTCACCACCTCTACAAGGAAATGAGCAGTTCTTC
CDR3aa: CASSPPLQGNEQFF

v_gene: TRBV4-1
j_gene: TRBJ2-7
d_gene: TRBD2
abundance: -
CDR3nt: TGCGCCAGCAGCCAAGATTACGGGCCCGGGAGGGCCGACGAGCAGTACTTC
CDR3aa: CASSQDYGPGRADEQYF

v_gene: TRBV28
j_gene: TRBJ2-5
d_gene: -
abundance: -
CDR3nt: TGTGCCAGCAGTTCAAGACTATCGATCCTCCAAGAGACCCAGTACTTC
CDR3aa: CASSSRLSILQETQYF

v_gene: TRBV11-2
j_gene: TRBJ2-5
d_gene: -
abundance: -
CDR3nt: TGTGCCAGCAGCTCAGGGGTCCAGGAGACCCAGTACTTC
CDR3aa: CASSSGVQETQYF

v_gene: TRBV6-4
j_gene: TRBJ2-1
d_gene: -
abundance: -
CDR3nt: TGTGCCAGCTCCACCGACTGGACGGACAATGAGCAGTTCTTC
CDR3aa: CASSTDWTDNEQFF

v_gene: TRBV4-2
j_gene: TRBJ2-7
d_gene: -
abundance: -
CDR3nt: TGTGCCAGCAGCCAATGGGGGGACGAGCAGTACTTC
CDR3aa: CASSQWGDEQYF

v_gene: TRBV10-3
j_gene: TRBJ2-3
d_gene: TRBD2
abundance: -
CDR3nt: TGTGCCATCAGCGGGACTAGCGGGAGTTCAGATACGCAGTATTTT
CDR3aa: CAISGTSGSSDTQYF

v_gene: TRBV7-3
j_gene: TRBJ2-7
d_gene: -
abundance: -
CDR3nt: TGTGCCAGCAGCTCCGACTCAGCAGGCGAGCAGTACTTC
CDR3aa: CASSSDSAGEQYF

v_gene: TRBV21-1
j_gene: TRBJ2-3
d_gene: -
abundance: -
CDR3nt: TGTGCCAGCAGCAAAGCGCGGGACAGGGCGATAGATACGCAGTATTTT
CDR3aa: CASSKARDRAIDTQYF

v_gene: TRBV6-1
j_gene: TRBJ1-1
d_gene: -
abundance: -
CDR3nt: TGTGCCAGCAGTCACGGAGGGAGGGCTGAAGCTTTCTTT
CDR3aa: CASSHGGRAEAFF